This T cell receptor beta chain was profiled in a study of cytomegalovirus exposure and HLA in healthy donors (dated by TCRdb to 2016 to 2017). In the study overall: The roughly 670 repertoires of the first cohort and the approximately 110 validation repertoires were produced on the same platform, according to a later analysis. The study aimed to test whether cataloging public T cell receptors could reveal signatures of past pathogen exposure. Along with the approximately 700-subject first cohort, a separate validation cohort of about 110 different subjects was used. To predict cytomegalovirus infection status, the study combined high-throughput TCR immunosequencing, statistical association of individual TCRs with disease status, and machine learning. The study at large found these results: The study gave a list of about 170 TCR beta chains associated with cytomegalovirus. The authors suggested that the approach could potentially be extended to other disease states and immunological phenotypes. A later analysis lacked HLA typing for the validation cohort, so it scored co-occurrence in that cohort across all 120 repertoires. The classifier was reported to diagnose cytomegalovirus status with high specificity and sensitivity in both the original cohort and the validation cohort. Subsequent analysis determined that TCRs grouped into clusters in the first cohort also showed a tendency toward co-occurrence across the roughly 110 validation repertoires, and approximately 93% of cluster scores exceeded 0. In vitro tests confirmed that three of the cytomegalovirus-associated TCR beta chains recognize cytomegalovirus antigens. Across donors, most TCR sequences were observed very rarely, whereas some public TCRs were present in many individuals.

Libraries were made using the immunoSEQ multiplex PCR assay. As for the authors' bioinformatics: A statistical classification framework was built to diagnose cytomegalovirus status from the catalog of TCR beta chain sequences. Entries here come from immuneACCESS through TCRdb and include only in-frame sequences with V and J called. Some clones fail to appear in such tables; in the studies checked, an unresolved V gene covers under half of the shortfall, and the cause of the remainder is unknown. V and J calls and clone size are as listed in that table; D and trimming were resolved from the DNA. The sample table lists tens of thousands of clones, 85% to 95% of them with a count of one. Less than 2% of the sample is taken by the ten largest. Donors formed part of the validation cohort, which comprised some 120 subjects and was distinct from the first cohort of 550 to 850 subjects. This clone was seen a single time. Its antigen remains undetermined. Per-base quality was not reported, and no clone a single base away is much larger than it.

The CDR3 runs 15 residues from the cysteine to the phenylalanine. The retained sequence is limited to the CDR3, 45 bases, with the frame set at the first base. V and J are trimmed by 6 bases and 3 bases, and the gene matches miss 10 bases of the junction. CDR1 and CDR2 are drawn from the germline V gene: SNHLY, FYNNEI. The chain couples TRBV2 to TRBJ2-7, and TRBD2 matches 8 of the central bases. Sequencing was done on a sample of PBMCs. The TCR comes from a man aged 18 to 35 in good health and CMV-seropositive. The CDR3 reads CASSATLAEGYEQYF. The DNA is as follows: TGTGCCAGCAGCGCGACACTAGCGGAGGGCTACGAGCAGTACTTC.